The rows below give T cell receptor beta chains drawn from one sample of a study of T-cell reconstitution after alpha-beta-depleted transplantation in children. One entry per CDR3 protein, called by TCRdb with MiXCR from the PCR reads. The sample records under 250,000 distinct CDR3 sequences, roughly a quarter being singletons. The starting material was PBMCs, mostly from graft donor cells, obtained 360 days after TCRalphabeta/CD19-depleted stem cell transplant. These receptors were obtained from a female patient aged 2-10 years who had a stem cell transplant for congenital amegakaryocytic thrombocytopenia, so the T cells may come from the graft donor. Each CDR3 is given with its conserved first and last residue. D genes are given only for firm matches. Size values are once, few and many counts, or a class for expanded clones, and some rows have none.

J gene	V gene	D gene	clone size	CDR3 DNA	CDR3 protein
TRBJ2-3	TRBV5-1	.	many	TGCGCCAGCACCCAGGCAGGGACAGATACGCAGTATTTT	CASTQAGTDTQYF
TRBJ1-2	TRBV20-1	.	.	TGCAGTGCTAGAGATGATCTTCTCGGGACCCCGGGTCCTTATGGCTACACCTTC	CSARDDLLGTPGPYGYTF
TRBJ2-1	TRBV5-1	TRBD1	.	TGCGCCAGCAGCTTAATTCGGGACAGCCACAATGAGCAGTTCTTC	CASSLIRDSHNEQFF
TRBJ2-5	TRBV10-3	TRBD1	many	TGTGCCATCAGTGTGGACAGGGAAGAGACCCAGTACTTC	CAISVDREETQYF
TRBJ2-3	TRBV4-2	TRBD2	.	TGTGCCAGCAGCCCCCCCGTTGGGACTAGCTCCCCAGATACGCAGTATTTT	CASSPPVGTSSPDTQYF
TRBJ2-5	TRBV5-6	.	few	TGTGCCAGCAACCTGGCAGGGTGGGAGACCCAGTACTTC	CASNLAGWETQYF
TRBJ2-7	TRBV7-9	TRBD2	.	TGTGCCAGCAGCTTAGATCCCGCTAGCGGTTCATACGAGCAGTACTTC	CASSLDPASGSYEQYF
TRBJ2-3	TRBV18	.	.	TGTGCCAGCTCACCCCCCGGCTTTCTCACAGATACGCAGTATTTT	CASSPPGFLTDTQYF
TRBJ2-3	TRBV3-1	.	.	TGTGCCAGCAGCCAAGCGTTTTCGGGGAAGATCACAGATACGCAGTATTTT	CASSQAFSGKITDTQYF
TRBJ2-5	TRBV12-3/TRBV12-4	TRBD2	.	TGTGCCAGCACCCGAGGACTAGGCGGAGGAGAGACCCAGTACTTC	CASTRGLGGGETQYF
TRBJ1-1	TRBV29-1	.	many	TGCAGCGTTGAAGACCCCCACGGCACTGAAGCTTTCTTT	CSVEDPHGTEAFF
TRBJ2-7	TRBV15	.	.	TGTGCCACCAGCATAGGGATCAAGAGCTACAAGCAGTACTTC	CATSIGIKSYKQYF
TRBJ2-5	TRBV5-5	.	few	TGTGCCAGCAGCTTAGGTTTGCGGGGCTCACAAGAGACCCAGTACTTC	CASSLGLRGSQETQYF
TRBJ2-7	TRBV2	TRBD2	.	TGTGCCAGCAGTGGGGTAGCGGGATTATACGAGCAGTACTTC	CASSGVAGLYEQYF
TRBJ2-2	TRBV10-3	.	.	TGTGCCATCAATACGGGCCTGCCGGGTGGGGAGCTGTTTTTT	CAINTGLPGGELFF
TRBJ2-1	TRBV20-1	.	.	TGCAGTGCTAGAGATTGGAGGGGGTACTACTACAATGAGCAGTTCTTC	CSARDWRGYYYNEQFF
TRBJ2-7	TRBV28	.	few	TGTGCCAGCAGTTTGCGCCCAGGGGGAGGCTACGAGCAGTACTTC	CASSLRPGGGYEQYF
TRBJ2-5	TRBV5-1	.	.	TGCGCCAGCAGCGCCGGCCCCATCCAAGAGACCCAGTACTTC	CASSAGPIQETQYF
TRBJ2-1	TRBV24-1	.	.	TGTGCCACCAGTGATTCCCACTCCTACAATGAGCAGTTCTTC	CATSDSHSYNEQFF
TRBJ2-2	TRBV5-6	.	few	TGTGCCAGCAGCTTGTCACCCGGGGAGCTGTTTTTT	CASSLSPGELFF
TRBJ2-3	TRBV5-1	.	.	TGCGCCAGCAGCTTGTACGCTAGCACAGATACGCAGTATTTT	CASSLYASTDTQYF
TRBJ1-5	TRBV12-3/TRBV12-4	.	few	TGTGCCAGCAGTTTCGCAGGGACCGCCCAGCCCCAGCATTTT	CASSFAGTAQPQHF
TRBJ2-7	TRBV28	TRBD1	few	TGTGCCAGCAGTTTATGGGGACAGGGGGGGTACGAGCAGTACTTC	CASSLWGQGGYEQYF
TRBJ2-3	TRBV4-2	TRBD1	.	TGTGCCAGCAGCCTGAGCCAGGGGGTCCCGGCAGATACGCAGTATTTT	CASSLSQGVPADTQYF
TRBJ1-2	TRBV12-3/TRBV12-4	.	.	TGTGCCAGCAGTTTTTGGGCAAACTATGGCTACACCTTC	CASSFWANYGYTF
TRBJ2-7	TRBV3-1	.	many	TGTGCCAGCAGCCCCAGTAGCTCCTACGAGCAGTACTTC	CASSPSSSYEQYF
TRBJ1-4	TRBV7-9	.	.	TGTGCCAGCAGCGCCGAGGGCCCAACTAATGAAAAACTGTTTTTT	CASSAEGPTNEKLFF
TRBJ2-7	TRBV5-1	.	few	TGCGCCAGCAGCTTGGTGGCAGGGGTATGGTCCTACGAGCAGTACTTC	CASSLVAGVWSYEQYF
TRBJ2-5	TRBV2	.	.	TGTGCCAGCAGTGAGACACACCAAGAGACCCAGTACTTC	CASSETHQETQYF
TRBJ1-1	TRBV20-1	.	once	TGCAGTGCTAGGTCGGGGGGTTTTTGGACTGAAGCTTTCTTT	CSARSGGFWTEAFF
TRBJ2-2	TRBV24-1	TRBD2	few	TGTGCCACCAGGACCGGACTAGCGGGAGTTCGGGGCACCGGGGAGCTGTTTTTT	CATRTGLAGVRGTGELFF
TRBJ2-1	TRBV12-3/TRBV12-4	.	.	TGTGCCAGCAGTTTCCCACCCAGGGAAATAGAGTTTGAGCAGTTCTTC	CASSFPPREIEFEQFF
TRBJ1-5	TRBV28	.	.	TGTGCCAGCAGTTTCCTAGGTAGGGCTAAAGGCAATCAGCCCCAGCATTTT	CASSFLGRAKGNQPQHF
TRBJ1-4	TRBV7-9	.	few	TGTGCCAGCAGCTACCATAGATCCTCTAAGCGTGAAAAACTGTTTTTT	CASSYHRSSKREKLFF
TRBJ2-6	TRBV15	.	many	TGTGCCACCAGCATATCTGGGGCCAACGTCCTGACTTTC	CATSISGANVLTF
TRBJ2-1	TRBV20-1	.	few	TGCAGTGCTAGTCATCATTCTGAGAGAGATGAGCAGTTCTTC	CSASHHSERDEQFF
TRBJ1-1	TRBV4-1	.	.	TGCGCCAGCAGCCAAGATGATGGGACACGGGGGATGAACACTGAAGCTTTCTTT	CASSQDDGTRGMNTEAFF
TRBJ2-7	TRBV30	TRBD1	.	TGTGCCTGGGCTACGGACAGGGAGAGCGAGCAGTACTTC	CAWATDRESEQYF
TRBJ2-5	TRBV6-1	TRBD2	.	TGTGCCAGCAGTGAGATGGGGACTAGTGTTGAGACCCAGTACTTC	CASSEMGTSVETQYF
TRBJ2-1	TRBV5-1	TRBD2	.	TGCGCCAGCAGCAGACTTAGCGGGGGGGCAGACAATGAGCAGTTCTTC	CASSRLSGGADNEQFF
TRBJ1-2	TRBV3-1	.	.	TGTGCCAGCAGCCGGACCCACAGGGACTATGGCTACACCTTC	CASSRTHRDYGYTF
TRBJ1-4	TRBV28	.	few	TGTGCCAGCAGTTTATACGGGTCGGACGGCGAAAAACTGTTTTTT	CASSLYGSDGEKLFF
TRBJ2-2	TRBV20-1	.	.	TGCAGTGCTAGACCCGGGAGAAGGGGAAACACCGGGGAGCTGTTTTTT	CSARPGRRGNTGELFF
TRBJ1-1	TRBV12-3/TRBV12-4	.	few	TGTGCCAGCAGTATACTGCAGGGTCTTGAAGCTTTCTTT	CASSILQGLEAFF
TRBJ2-2	TRBV13	.	few	TGTGCCAGCAGCCCATATAGCGGCACCGGGGAGCTGTTTTTT	CASSPYSGTGELFF
TRBJ2-1	TRBV7-2	.	few	TGTGCCAGCAGCTTAGCGCGGGGAGCGCAGTTCTTC	CASSLARGAQFF
TRBJ2-1	TRBV7-2	.	few	TGTGCCAGCAGCTTACCCCTGGACAGCAATGAGCAGTTCTTC	CASSLPLDSNEQFF
TRBJ2-2	TRBV24-1	TRBD1	few	TGTGCCACCAGTGGCGACAGGGCGGGCACCGGGGAGCTGTTTTTT	CATSGDRAGTGELFF
TRBJ2-5	TRBV10-3	.	few	TGTGCCATCAGTGGCTTCGACCAAGAGACCCAGTACTTC	CAISGFDQETQYF
TRBJ2-1	TRBV4-1	.	.	TGCGCCAGCAGTGACCGGTTCAGGGACCGGGACAATGAGCAGTTCTTC	CASSDRFRDRDNEQFF
TRBJ2-5	TRBV4-1	.	.	TGCGCCAGCAGCCAGAGAGGACAGATGCAAGAGACCCAGTACTTC	CASSQRGQMQETQYF
TRBJ1-2	TRBV6-2/TRBV6-3	TRBD1	few	TGTGCCAGCAGTTACTCGACATCTTTTTGGACAGGGGATCGAACTAACTATGGCTACACCTTC	CASSYSTSFWTGDRTNYGYTF
TRBJ2-7	TRBV12-3/TRBV12-4	.	many	TGTGCCAGCAGTTCCGGACTGGGGGACTGGAACGAGCAGTACTTC	CASSSGLGDWNEQYF
TRBJ1-1	TRBV6-2/TRBV6-3	.	many	TGTGCCAGCAGTTACATTCCAGGGGCGGAGAACACTGAAGCTTTCTTT	CASSYIPGAENTEAFF
TRBJ2-5	TRBV14	.	few	TGTGCCAGCAGCCATATGGGGACTCTTGGAGAGACCCAGTACTTC	CASSHMGTLGETQYF
TRBJ2-2	TRBV7-2	.	many	TGTGCCAGCAGCTTATTGGTTACGAACACCGGGGAGCTGTTTTTT	CASSLLVTNTGELFF
TRBJ1-4	TRBV7-8	.	few	TGTGCCAGCAGCTTAGCCTACTCGGGGGAAAAACTGTTTTTT	CASSLAYSGEKLFF